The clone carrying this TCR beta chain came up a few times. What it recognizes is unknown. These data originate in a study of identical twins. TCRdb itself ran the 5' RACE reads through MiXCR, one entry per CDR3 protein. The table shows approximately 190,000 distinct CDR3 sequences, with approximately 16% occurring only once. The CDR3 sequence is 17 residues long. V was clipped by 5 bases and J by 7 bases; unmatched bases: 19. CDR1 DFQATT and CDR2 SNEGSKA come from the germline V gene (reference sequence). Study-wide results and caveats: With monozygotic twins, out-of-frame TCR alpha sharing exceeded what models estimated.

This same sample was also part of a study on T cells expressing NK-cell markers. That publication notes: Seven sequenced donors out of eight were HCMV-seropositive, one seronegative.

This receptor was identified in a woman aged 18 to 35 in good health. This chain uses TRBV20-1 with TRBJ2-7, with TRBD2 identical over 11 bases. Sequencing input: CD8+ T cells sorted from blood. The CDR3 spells CSAPSPDRSLAGGEQYF. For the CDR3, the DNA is TGCAGTGCTCCCAGTCCCGACAGGTCGCTAGCGGGAGGTGAGCAGTACTTC.